Shown below are 2 T cell receptor beta chains from a single sample sequenced in a study of radiotherapy plus CTLA-4 blockade in lung cancer. Sequenced by immunoSEQ multiplex PCR; TCRdb stores in-frame clones only, minus some. Here the sample spans fewer than 40,000 clones, 60% to 75% being singletons. The sequenced sample was peripheral blood, obtained from a patient treated with radiotherapy plus ipilimumab. These receptors came from a human donor with non-small cell lung cancer who had stable disease on radiotherapy plus ipilimumab.

This clone turned up a few times. The chain recombines TRBV10-3 with TRBJ1-3; no definite D call. CDR1 is ENHRY, CDR2 SYGVKD, per germline. The CDR3 consists of 12 residues. Trimming cost V 6 bases and J 10 bases, with 13 bases left between them. CDR3 DNA sequence: TGTGCCATCAGCACCCTAGGAGAGACCATATATTTT. Its translation: CAISTLGETIYF.

The CDR3 spells CATSRAGRGGGANYGYTF. The CDR3 DNA reads as TGTGCCACCAGCAGAGCAGGAAGAGGCGGAGGGGCGAACTATGGCTACACCTTC. This chain connects TRBV15 to TRBJ1-2; a weak D match, TRBD1 (5 bases). From germline, CDR1 is LNHNV and CDR2 YYDKDF (reference sequence). V was clipped by 1 base and J by 2 bases, with 20 bases between them. This CDR3 is 18 amino acids long.